This T cell receptor (beta chain) appears in the sequencing data of a study of blood T cell repertoires in COVID-19. Whole-study context: COVID-19 samples collected from the United States, Italy and Spain covered acute and convalescent phases. PBMCs, B-cell-depleted T cells, or T cells were the source of the cDNA or gDNA that made up the material.

In the source study's methods: Amplifying reference gene primers gave estimates of nucleated cell counts. Here immunoSEQ multiplex PCR was the method, and the copy in TCRdb shows in-frame clones only, minus some. Clonal size and the V and J genes are those of that table, whereas D and trimming came from the DNA. The sample contains about 670,000 clones, about 90% of which appear only once. Material: peripheral blood. The clonotype originates from a woman aged 18-29 years with acute or convalescent COVID-19.

CDR3 protein: CASSGGRGLAGPNTGELFF. Written as DNA, the CDR3 is TGTGCCAGCAGCGGAGGACGAGGCCTAGCGGGGCCGAACACCGGGGAGCTGTTTTTT. This chain links TRBV5-6 with TRBJ2-2; TRBD2 matches at 9 bases. Germline values: CDR1 SGHDT, CDR2 YYEEEE. This CDR3 spans 19 amino acids. V shed 4 bases, J shed 0 bases, and the junction held 13 bases outside the gene matches. Using reference TRBV5-6 and TRBJ2-2 for the parts outside the CDR3, the full variable domain is DAGVTQSPTHLIKTRGQQVTLRCSPKSGHDTVSWYQQALGQGPQFIFQYYEEEERQRGNFPDRFSGHQFPNYSSELNVNALLLGDSALYLCASSGGRGLAGPNTGELFFGEGSRLTVL.